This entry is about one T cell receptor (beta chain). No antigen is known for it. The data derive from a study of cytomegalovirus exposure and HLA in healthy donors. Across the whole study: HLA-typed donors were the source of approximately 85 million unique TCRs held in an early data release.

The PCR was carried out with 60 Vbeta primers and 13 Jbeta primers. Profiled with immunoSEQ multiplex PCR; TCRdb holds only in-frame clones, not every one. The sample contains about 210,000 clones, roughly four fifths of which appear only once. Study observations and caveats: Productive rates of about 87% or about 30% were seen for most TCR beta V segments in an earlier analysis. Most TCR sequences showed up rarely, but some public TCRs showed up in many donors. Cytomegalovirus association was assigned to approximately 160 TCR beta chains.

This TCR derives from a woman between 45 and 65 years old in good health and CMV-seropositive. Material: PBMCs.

The CDR3 is CASSLSGRGGVYEQFF. The CDR3 bases are TGTGCCAGCAGTCTCTCAGGGCGGGGGGGCGTATATGAGCAGTTCTTC. The chain carries TRBV7-2 and TRBJ2-1; 9 nucleotides match TRBD2. V trimming: 6 bases; J trimming: 8 bases; junction bases outside the gene matches: 14. The germline V gene has CDR1 SGHTA and CDR2 FQGNSA. There are 16 residues in the CDR3.